One sample yielded the 18 T cell receptor beta chains listed below, sequenced in a study of cytomegalovirus exposure and HLA in healthy donors. Sequenced by immunoSEQ multiplex PCR; TCRdb stores in-frame clones only, minus some. The top ten clones hold less than 9% of a sample with 200,000 or so clones, 84% of them seen once. The sample comprised PBMCs. These TCRs come from a man aged 18 to 29 in good health and CMV-seropositive.

The chain links TRBV6-6 to TRBJ1-2; 12 bases are a match to TRBD1. Germline values: CDR1 MNHNY, CDR2 SVGAGI (reference sequence). The CDR3 spans 15 residues. V was clipped by 6 bases and J by 7 bases; unmatched bases: 9. The CDR3 DNA sequence: TGTGCCAGCAGACGCGGGACAGGGGGCGCAGGTGGCTACACCTTC. Amino acid sequence: CASRRGTGGAGGYTF.

This chain joins TRBV4-3 and TRBJ2-5, with D possibly being TRBD1 (6 bases). This CDR3 has 15 amino acids. Trimming removed 0 bases from V and 5 bases from J, with 13 bases in between. CDR1 and CDR2 from the germline V gene are LGHNA and YSLEER. CDR3 residues: CASSQDSGERETQYF. In DNA, the CDR3 is TGCGCCAGCAGCCAAGATTCAGGGGAACGGGAGACCCAGTACTTC.

The sample holds a few counts of this clone. This chain uses TRBV28 with TRBJ2-1, with 14 nucleotides matching TRBD2. Germline V gene lookup returns CDR1 MDHEN and CDR2 SYDVKM. This CDR3 comprises 16 residues. The trim removed 5 bases at V and 10 bases at J, leaving 10 bases unmatched. CDR3 nucleotide sequence: TGTGCCAGCAGTACTCAGGGACTAGCGGGAGACTCCGAGCAGTTCTTC. It codes for CASSTQGLAGDSEQFF.

About this clone: The sample contains more than one DNA sequence encoding this CDR3. The chain has TRBV6-5 and TRBJ1-1; D unclear. V was shortened by 3 bases and J by 4 bases, with 6 bases between the two germline ends. This CDR3 has 12 amino acids. CDR1 is MNHEY, CDR2 SVGAGI, per germline. CDR3 residues: CASSYEGTEAFF. DNA of the CDR3: TGTGCCAGCAGTTATGAGGGCACTGAAGCTTTCTTT.

V and J are TRBV7-6 and TRBJ2-3, with 14 bases matching TRBD2. V trimming: 2 bases; J trimming: 5 bases; junction bases outside the gene matches: 9. The CDR3 covers 18 residues. Per the germline V gene, CDR1 is SGHVS and CDR2 is FNYEAQ. In DNA form, the CDR3 reads TGTGCCAGCAGCTTATTCCCGGGACTAGCGGGGGTACGAGATACGCAGTATTTT. Amino acid sequence: CASSLFPGLAGVRDTQYF.

The chain is built from TRBV7-9 and TRBJ2-5; 7 nucleotides agree with TRBD2. V trimming: 4 bases; J trimming: 4 bases; junction bases outside the gene matches: 3. Looked up from germline, CDR1 is SEHNR and CDR2 is FQNEAQ (reference sequence). This CDR3 has 13 residues. The CDR3 region is CASSSPGGETQYF. The CDR3 DNA reads as TGTGCCAGCAGCTCCCCGGGGGGAGAGACCCAGTACTTC.

As DNA, the CDR3 is TGTGCCAGCAAACAGGGAGCTGAAGCTTTCTTT. Translation: CASKQGAEAFF. This sequence joins TRBV27 and TRBJ1-1, with D maybe TRBD1 (6 bases). The CDR3 has 11 amino acids. Germline assignment: CDR1 MNHEY and CDR2 SMNVEV (reference sequence). V lost 7 bases to trimming and J lost 6 bases, with 9 bases between them.

The chain recombines TRBV4-1 with TRBJ1-2; TRBD1 might be the D (6 bases). The germline V gene encodes CDR1 MGHRA and CDR2 YSYEKL. Deletions cut 6 bases from V and 1 base from J, with 12 bases between. The CDR3 has 14 amino acids. The CDR3: CASRARTDNYGYTF. The CDR3 bases are TGCGCCAGCAGGGCTAGGACAGATAACTATGGCTACACCTTC.

The CDR3 loop is CASSATGLGETQYF. CDR3 in DNA: TGTGCCAGCAGCGCCACAGGCCTGGGAGAGACCCAGTACTTC. This rearrangement joins TRBV7-9 to TRBJ2-5, with D perhaps matching TRBD1 (5 bases). CDR1 is SEHNR and CDR2 is FQNEAQ in the germline V gene (reference sequence). The CDR3 sequence is 14 residues long. Trimming took 5 bases from V and 4 from J, leaving 14 bases between them.

The chain combines TRBV5-1 with TRBJ2-5; TRBD2 is a possible D gene (6 bases). Looked up from germline, CDR1 is SGHRS and CDR2 is YFSETQ. The V and J ends lost 4 bases and 5 bases respectively, with 15 bases between them. The CDR3 is made up of 14 amino acids. The CDR3 region is CASSGGTYGETQYF. CDR3 sequence (DNA): TGCGCCAGCAGCGGGGGGACCTACGGGGAGACCCAGTACTTC.

This sequence joins TRBV29-1 and TRBJ2-3, with TRBD2 matching over 11 bases. This CDR3 has 15 amino acids. CDR1 SQVTM and CDR2 ANQGSEA come from the germline V gene. V dropped 3 bases and J dropped 2; count of bases not matched to a gene: 4. DNA for the CDR3: TGCAGCGTTGATGGGACTAGCGGATTCACAGATACGCAGTATTTT. It codes for CSVDGTSGFTDTQYF.

This chain uses TRBV28 with TRBJ1-2; possible D gene TRBD1, 5 bases. CDR1 is MDHEN and CDR2 is SYDVKM in the germline V gene. The CDR3 has 12 amino acids. Between the trimmed V and J ends, which lost 5 bases and 4 bases, there was a span of 8 bases. The chain's CDR3 is CASSQGGYGYTF. The CDR3 DNA sequence: TGTGCCAGCAGTCAGGGCGGCTATGGCTACACCTTC.

V and J are TRBV30 and TRBJ2-7; TRBD1 matches at 10 bases. In germline, CDR1 is GTSNPN, CDR2 SVGIG (reference sequence). This CDR3 comprises 15 residues. The ends lost 3 bases at V and 2 bases at J; junction bases unmatched: 7. DNA for the CDR3: TGTGCCTGGAGCTTGGGACAGGGGAGCCCCTACGAGCAGTACTTC. Amino acids: CAWSLGQGSPYEQYF.

V usage is TRBV7-9 and J usage is TRBJ2-3, with D tentatively TRBD2 (6 bases). Germline values: CDR1 SEHNR, CDR2 FQNEAQ (reference sequence). Trimming took 4 bases from V and 4 from J, leaving 15 bases between them. The CDR3 extends over 15 amino acids. The CDR3 sequence: CASSYREPPPDTQYF. The DNA for the CDR3 is TGTGCCAGCAGCTATCGGGAGCCCCCCCCAGATACGCAGTATTTT.

This clone was picked up one time. The chain employs TRBV6-5 and TRBJ1-1; 8 positions match TRBD1. The V and J ends lost 5 bases and 0 bases, in that order; junction bases with no gene match: 5. This CDR3 has 15 residues. Germline CDR1 MNHEY, CDR2 SVGAGI. The CDR3 spells CASSATGGMNTEAFF. CDR3 nucleotides: TGTGCCAGCAGTGCCACAGGGGGAATGAACACTGAAGCTTTCTTT.

CDR3 amino acids: CASRTGNTEAFF. CDR3 nucleotide sequence: TGTGCCAGCCGGACAGGTAACACTGAAGCTTTCTTT. This chain connects TRBV19 to TRBJ1-1; TRBD1 agrees at 7 bases. V gave up 9 bases and J gave up 2 bases; unmatched junction bases: 3. This CDR3 comprises 12 residues. The V gene's germline CDR1 is LNHDA and CDR2 SQIVND (reference sequence). The entire variable domain, with the rest obtained from reference TRBV19 and TRBJ1-1, is as follows: DGGITQSPKYLFRKEGQNVTLSCEQNLNHDAMYWYRQDPGQGLRLIYYSQIVNDFQKGDIAEGYSVSREKKESFPLTVTSAQKNPTAFYLCASRTGNTEAFFGQGTRLTVV.

The chain links TRBV19 to TRBJ1-5, with D tentatively TRBD1 (6 bases). The V gene lost 1 base and the J gene lost 5 bases, with 18 bases spanning the gap. CDR3 size: 17 residues. The germline V gene has CDR1 LNHDA and CDR2 SQIVND (reference sequence). CDR3 nucleotides: TGTGCCAGTAGTATAGCCCTACCGACAGGTTCCGATCAGCCCCAGCATTTT. Its protein product is CASSIALPTGSDQPQHF.

The V call is TRBV7-9, the J call TRBJ2-7; no definite D call. CDR3 length: 13 residues. The V end was cut by 5 bases, the J end by 4 bases, with 12 bases between. From germline, CDR1 is SEHNR and CDR2 FQNEAQ (reference sequence). The CDR3 nucleotides read TGTGCCAGCAGCGAGGCCAGTAGATACGAGCAGTACTTC. Protein product: CASSEASRYEQYF.